This T cell receptor beta chain was sequenced during a study of blood T cell repertoires in COVID-19. In the original workflow: It was from reference gene primer amplification that nucleated cell counts were estimated. Using immunoSEQ multiplex PCR, the repertoire was profiled, and TCRdb retains in-frame clones only, with some absent. V and J calls and clone size are copied from that table; D and trimming were computed from the DNA. The repertoire holds 95,000 to 150,000 clones, with over 65% as singletons. This CDR3 spans 13 amino acids. Germline V gene lookup returns CDR1 LGHDT and CDR2 YNNKEL (reference sequence). V lost 0 bases to trimming and J lost 11 bases, with 10 bases between them.

The sequencing input was peripheral blood. This chain uses TRBV3-1 (or the pseudogene TRBV3-2) with TRBJ1-4, with D possibly being TRBD1 (6 bases). The sequence was obtained from a woman in her 70s with acute or convalescent COVID-19. DNA of the CDR3: TGTGCCAGCAGCCAAGATTGGCAGGGGAAACTGTTTTTT. Encoded protein: CASSQDWQGKLFF.